This T cell receptor beta chain derives from a study of CD8 T cells in ankylosing spondylitis. General study findings and limits: Seemingly characteristic of ankylosing spondylitis blood was a TCR beta motif consisting of under ten highly homologous variants. The disease-linked clones had a CD8+ phenotype and low blood frequencies.

V was pared by 3 bases and J by 6 bases, with 8 bases between. Germline loops: CDR1 MRHNA, CDR2 SNTAGT. The CDR3 length is 13 residues. This clonotype appeared a few times. Its antigen is not identified. A single record per CDR3 protein comes from TCRdb applying MiXCR to the 5' RACE reads. The sample contains around 150,000 distinct CDR3 sequences, under 45% of which appear only once. This TCR derives from a male donor with ankylosing spondylitis. The rearrangement uses TRBV6-4 and TRBJ2-2; the D is unclear. Sample: synovial fluid, either unsorted or a sorted T cell fraction (not recorded which). CDR3 bases: TGTGCCAGCAGTGAAGAAGAATCCGGGGAGCTGTTTTTT. Protein sequence: CASSEEESGELFF.